This T cell receptor (beta chain) was obtained from a study of vaccination effects on CD4 cells after COVID-19. This table comes from immunoSEQ multiplex PCR, and its TCRdb copy is limited to in-frame clones, with some not included. The sample has tens of thousands of clones; under 80% are singletons. ViraFEST used viral peptide pools to expand antigen-specific CD4+ T cells before sequencing. When around nine days of culture had elapsed, CD4+ T cells were isolated. The cohort was immunized with two doses of either the BNT162b2 or mRNA-1273 vaccine. Recipients of the vaccine had no prior SARS-CoV-2 infection and negative nucleocapsid antibodies. In regard to this clone: Antigen specificity is unknown.

Study-wide findings and caveats: There was marked clonal contraction among infection- and vaccine-induced clones late after vaccination.

The germline gives CDR1 KGHDR, CDR2 SFDVKD. With 6 bases removed from V and 3 bases from J, the gap between germline ends came to 10 bases. The CDR3 runs 13 residues. This receptor was taken from a human donor who received a COVID-19 vaccine. This specimen consisted of CD4+ T cells from PBMCs cultured with HCoV-OC43 spike peptides, obtained after COVID-19 vaccination. As to subset: HCoV-OC43 spike overlapping peptide pool stimulation. The chain couples TRBV24-1 to TRBJ2-5; no clear D. CDR3: CATSQDSKETQYF. In nucleotides, the CDR3 is TGTGCCACCAGTCAGGATTCAAAAGAGACCCAGTACTTC.